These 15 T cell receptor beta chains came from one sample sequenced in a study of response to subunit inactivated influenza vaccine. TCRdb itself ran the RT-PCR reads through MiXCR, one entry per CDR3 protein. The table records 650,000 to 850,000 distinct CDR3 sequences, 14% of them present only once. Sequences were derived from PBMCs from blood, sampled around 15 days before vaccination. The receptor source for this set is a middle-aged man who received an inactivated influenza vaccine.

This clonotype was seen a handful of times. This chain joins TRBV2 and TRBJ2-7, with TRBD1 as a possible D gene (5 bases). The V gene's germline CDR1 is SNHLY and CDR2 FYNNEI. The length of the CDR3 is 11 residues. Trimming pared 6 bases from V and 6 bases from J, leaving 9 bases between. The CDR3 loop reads CASRPRGEQYF. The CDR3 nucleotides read TGTGCCAGCAGGCCTAGGGGCGAGCAGTACTTC.

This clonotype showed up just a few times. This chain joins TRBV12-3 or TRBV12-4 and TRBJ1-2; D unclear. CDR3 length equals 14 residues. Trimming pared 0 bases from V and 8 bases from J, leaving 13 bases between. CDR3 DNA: TGTGCCAGCAGTTTAGCGCGTCTGGCTCTGGGCTACACCTTC. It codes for CASSLARLALGYTF.

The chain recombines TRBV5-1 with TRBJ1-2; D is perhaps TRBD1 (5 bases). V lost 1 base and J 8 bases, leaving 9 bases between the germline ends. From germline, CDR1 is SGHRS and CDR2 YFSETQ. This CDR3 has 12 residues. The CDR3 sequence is CASSLRRGGYTF. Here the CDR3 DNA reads TGCGCCAGCAGCTTGCGTCGGGGGGGCTACACCTTC.

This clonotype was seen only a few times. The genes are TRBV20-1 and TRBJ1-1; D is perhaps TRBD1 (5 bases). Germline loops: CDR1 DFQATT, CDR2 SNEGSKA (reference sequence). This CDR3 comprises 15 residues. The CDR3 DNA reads TGCCGGGCCGGGAAGTACGGGACGAGGGACACTGAAGCTTTCTTT. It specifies CRAGKYGTRDTEAFF.

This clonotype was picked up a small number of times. The CDR3 DNA reads as TGCAGTGCTAGACATCGACGCGCGACCCAGTACTTC. It specifies CSARHRRATQYF. This chain joins TRBV20-1 and TRBJ2-5, with D hard to call. The CDR3 is 12 amino acids. Germline CDR1 is DFQATT and CDR2 is SNEGSKA (reference sequence). V was pared by 2 bases and J by 7 bases, with 11 bases between.

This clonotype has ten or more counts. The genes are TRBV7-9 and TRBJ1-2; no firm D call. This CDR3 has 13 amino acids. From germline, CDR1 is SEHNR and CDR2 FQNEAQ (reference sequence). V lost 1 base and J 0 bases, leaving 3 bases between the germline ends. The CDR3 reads CASSLDTNYGYTF. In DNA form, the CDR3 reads TGTGCCAGCAGCTTAGACACTAACTATGGCTACACCTTC. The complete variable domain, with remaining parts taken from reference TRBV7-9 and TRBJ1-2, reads DTGVSQNPRHKITKRGQNVTFRCDPISEHNRLYWYRQTLGQGPEFLTYFQNEAQLEKSRLLSDRFSAERPKGSFSTLEIQRTEQGDSAMYLCASSLDTNYGYTFGSGTRLTVV.

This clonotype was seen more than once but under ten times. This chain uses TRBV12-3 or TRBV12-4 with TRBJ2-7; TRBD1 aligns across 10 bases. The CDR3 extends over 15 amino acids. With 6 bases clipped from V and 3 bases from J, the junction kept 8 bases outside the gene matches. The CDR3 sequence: CASSPGGQGFYEQYF. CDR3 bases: TGTGCCAGCAGCCCAGGGGGACAGGGGTTCTACGAGCAGTACTTC.

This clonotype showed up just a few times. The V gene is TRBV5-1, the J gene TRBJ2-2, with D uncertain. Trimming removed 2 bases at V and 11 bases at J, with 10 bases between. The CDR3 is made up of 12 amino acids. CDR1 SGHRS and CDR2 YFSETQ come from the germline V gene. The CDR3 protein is CASSLQKGELFF. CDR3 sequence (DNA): TGCGCCAGCAGCTTACAGAAGGGAGAGCTGTTTTTT.

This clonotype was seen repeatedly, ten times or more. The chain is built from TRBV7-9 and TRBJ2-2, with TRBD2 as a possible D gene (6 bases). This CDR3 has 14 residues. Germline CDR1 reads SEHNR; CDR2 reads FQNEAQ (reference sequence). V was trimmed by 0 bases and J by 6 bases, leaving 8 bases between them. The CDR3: CASSLAAGSGELFF. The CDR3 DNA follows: TGTGCCAGCAGCTTAGCGGCGGGATCCGGGGAGCTGTTTTTT. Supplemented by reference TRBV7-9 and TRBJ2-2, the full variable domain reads DTGVSQNPRHKITKRGQNVTFRCDPISEHNRLYWYRQTLGQGPEFLTYFQNEAQLEKSRLLSDRFSAERPKGSFSTLEIQRTEQGDSAMYLCASSLAAGSGELFFGEGSRLTVL.

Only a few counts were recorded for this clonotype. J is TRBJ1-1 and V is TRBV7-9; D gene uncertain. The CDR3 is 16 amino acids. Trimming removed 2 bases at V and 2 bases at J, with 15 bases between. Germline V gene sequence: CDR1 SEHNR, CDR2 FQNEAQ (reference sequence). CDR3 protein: CASSLLGRTSNTEAFF. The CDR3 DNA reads TGTGCCAGCAGCTTATTAGGAAGAACTAGCAACACTGAAGCTTTCTTT.

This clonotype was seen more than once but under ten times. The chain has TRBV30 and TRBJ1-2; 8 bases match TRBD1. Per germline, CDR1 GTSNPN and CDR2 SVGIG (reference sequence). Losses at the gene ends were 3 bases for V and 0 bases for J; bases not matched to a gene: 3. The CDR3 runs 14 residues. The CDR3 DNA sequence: TGTGCCTGGAGGGGACAGGAGGCTAACTATGGCTACACCTTC. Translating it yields CAWRGQEANYGYTF.

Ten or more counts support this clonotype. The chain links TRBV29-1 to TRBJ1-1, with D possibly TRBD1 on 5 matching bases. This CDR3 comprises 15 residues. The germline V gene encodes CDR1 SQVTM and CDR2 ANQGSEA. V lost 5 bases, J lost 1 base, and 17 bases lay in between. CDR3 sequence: CSVFSGITGNTEAFF. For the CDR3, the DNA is TGCAGCGTTTTTTCGGGGATTACAGGGAACACTGAAGCTTTCTTT.

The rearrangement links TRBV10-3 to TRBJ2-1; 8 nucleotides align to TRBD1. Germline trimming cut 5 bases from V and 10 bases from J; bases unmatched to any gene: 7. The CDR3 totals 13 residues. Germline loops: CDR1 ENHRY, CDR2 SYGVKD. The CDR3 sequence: CAISRDRTLEQFF. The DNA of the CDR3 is TGTGCCATCAGTCGGGACAGGACTTTGGAGCAGTTCTTC.

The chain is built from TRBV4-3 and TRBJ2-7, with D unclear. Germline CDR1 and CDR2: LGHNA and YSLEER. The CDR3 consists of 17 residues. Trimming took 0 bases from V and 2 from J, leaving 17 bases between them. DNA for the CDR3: TGCGCCAGCAGCCAAGATCTAAGGTCAGGCGATACCTACGAGCAGTACTTC. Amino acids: CASSQDLRSGDTYEQYF.

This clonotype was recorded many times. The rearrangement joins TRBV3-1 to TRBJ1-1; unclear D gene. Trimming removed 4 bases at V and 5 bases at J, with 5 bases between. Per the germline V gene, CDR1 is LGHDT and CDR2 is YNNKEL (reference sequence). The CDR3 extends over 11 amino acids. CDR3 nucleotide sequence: TGTGCCAGCAGCCCAGGAACTGAAGCTTTCTTT. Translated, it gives CASSPGTEAFF.